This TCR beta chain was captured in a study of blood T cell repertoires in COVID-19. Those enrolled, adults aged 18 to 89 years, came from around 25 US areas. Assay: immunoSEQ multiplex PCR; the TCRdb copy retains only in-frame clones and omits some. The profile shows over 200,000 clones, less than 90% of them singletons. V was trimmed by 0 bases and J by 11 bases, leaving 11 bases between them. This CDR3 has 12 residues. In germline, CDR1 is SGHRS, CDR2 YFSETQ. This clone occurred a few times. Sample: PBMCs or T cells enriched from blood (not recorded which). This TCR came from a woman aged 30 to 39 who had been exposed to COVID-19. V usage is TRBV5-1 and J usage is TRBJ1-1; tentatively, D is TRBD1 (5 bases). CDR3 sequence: CASSLEGMRAFF. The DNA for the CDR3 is TGCGCCAGCAGCTTGGAGGGGATGCGGGCTTTCTTT.